This TCR beta chain was identified during a study of blood T cell repertoires in COVID-19. Trimming took 5 bases from V and 7 from J; bases not matched to a gene: 5. The CDR3 has 13 amino acids. Germline V CDR1 and CDR2: SNHLY, FYNNEI. The protocol was immunoSEQ multiplex PCR, while the TCRdb copy is restricted to in-frame clones and leaves out a portion. The table shows about 180,000 clones, with more than 75% occurring only once. Participants' own reports of clinical history determined their cohort assignment. This receptor was taken from a woman aged 50 to 65 who had recovered from COVID-19. The chain is built from TRBV2 and TRBJ2-4, with 7 bases identical to TRBD1. Sample: PBMCs or T cells enriched from blood (not recorded which). CDR3 DNA: TGTGCCAGCAGTCCGACAGGGTTGAACATTCAGTACTTC. It encodes CASSPTGLNIQYF. Full variable domain (rest looked up from reference TRBV2 and TRBJ2-4): EPEVTQTPSHQVTQMGQEVILRCVPISNHLYFYWYRQILGQKVEFLVSFYNNEISEKSEIFDDQFSVERPDGSNFTLKIRSTKLEDSAMYFCASSPTGLNIQYFGAGTRLSVL.